Sequencing of this TCR beta chain was carried out in a study of T cell responses to AZD1222 COVID-19 vaccine. Study outcomes and limitations: Distributed over spike, vaccine-associated CD4 TCRs predominated at 160-218 and 743-854. None of the repertoires were sampled until the peak T cell response had passed.

TCRdb's copy holds only in-frame clones and misses some; the assay was immunoSEQ multiplex PCR. In the table there are 150,000 or so clones, over 90% of which are singletons. For this clone: Its target is not known.

V shed 4 bases and J 3 bases; nucleotides not matched to a gene: 3. Germline CDR1 is SNHLY and CDR2 is FYNNEI. This CDR3 contains 14 residues. The chain uses TRBV2 and TRBJ2-7; 10 nucleotides match TRBD1. Sequenced material: peripheral blood, taken on day 0 of AZD1222 vaccination. The sequence derives from an adult in good health. The CDR3: CASSVGTGDYEQYF. CDR3 in DNA: TGTGCCAGCAGTGTGGGGACAGGGGACTACGAGCAGTACTTC. Variable domain in full (rest from reference TRBV2 and TRBJ2-7): EPEVTQTPSHQVTQMGQEVILRCVPISNHLYFYWYRQILGQKVEFLVSFYNNEISEKSEIFDDQFSVERPDGSNFTLKIRSTKLEDSAMYFCASSVGTGDYEQYFGPGTRLTVT.